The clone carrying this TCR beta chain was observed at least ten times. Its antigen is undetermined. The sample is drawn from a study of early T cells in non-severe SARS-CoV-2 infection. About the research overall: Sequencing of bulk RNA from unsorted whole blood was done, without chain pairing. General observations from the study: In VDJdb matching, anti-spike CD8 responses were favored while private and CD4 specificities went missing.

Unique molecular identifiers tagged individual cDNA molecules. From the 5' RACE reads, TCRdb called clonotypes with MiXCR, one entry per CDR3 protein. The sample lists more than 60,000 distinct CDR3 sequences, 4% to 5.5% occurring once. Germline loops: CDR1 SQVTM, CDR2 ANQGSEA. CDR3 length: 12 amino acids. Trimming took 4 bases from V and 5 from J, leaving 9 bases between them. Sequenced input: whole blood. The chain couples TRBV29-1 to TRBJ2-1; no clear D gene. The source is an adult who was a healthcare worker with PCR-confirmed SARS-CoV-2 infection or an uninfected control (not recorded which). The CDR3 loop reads CSVGHNNNEQFF. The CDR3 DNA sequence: TGCAGCGTTGGACACAACAACAATGAGCAGTTCTTC.